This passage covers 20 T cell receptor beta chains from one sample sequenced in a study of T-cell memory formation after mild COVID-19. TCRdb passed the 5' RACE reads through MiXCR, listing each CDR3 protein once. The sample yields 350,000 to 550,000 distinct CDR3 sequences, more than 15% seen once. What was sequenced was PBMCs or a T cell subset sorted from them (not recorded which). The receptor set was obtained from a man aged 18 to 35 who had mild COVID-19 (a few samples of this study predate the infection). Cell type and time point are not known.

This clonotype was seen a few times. Written as DNA, the CDR3 is TGCAGCGTTAATAAAGGTCCCATGGAGACCCAGTACTTC. This encodes CSVNKGPMETQYF. The rearrangement joins TRBV29-1 to TRBJ2-5; no reliable D call. The V end was cut by 5 bases, the J end by 5 bases, with 15 bases between. Germline V gene lookup returns CDR1 SQVTM and CDR2 ANQGSEA. This CDR3 has 13 residues.

The CDR3 nucleotides read TGCAGTGCTAGAGATCTCTTACGGGGGGCGGACGGGGAGCTGTTTTTT. Its translation: CSARDLLRGADGELFF. V is TRBV20-1 and J is TRBJ2-2, with D possibly being TRBD2 (7 bases). This CDR3 has 16 amino acids. Germline V gene lookup returns CDR1 DFQATT and CDR2 SNEGSKA (reference sequence). V shed 0 bases and J shed 7 bases, with 18 bases lying between them.

CDR3 loop: CASGGGPSGAYNEQFF. CDR3 DNA sequence: TGCGCCAGCGGGGGGGGGCCGAGCGGTGCCTACAATGAGCAGTTCTTC. The J gene is TRBJ2-1, the V gene TRBV5-1, with TRBD2 as a possible D gene (7 bases). Trimming pared 7 bases from V and 2 bases from J, leaving 19 bases between. The CDR3 runs to 16 residues. Germline V CDR1 and CDR2: SGHRS, YFSETQ.

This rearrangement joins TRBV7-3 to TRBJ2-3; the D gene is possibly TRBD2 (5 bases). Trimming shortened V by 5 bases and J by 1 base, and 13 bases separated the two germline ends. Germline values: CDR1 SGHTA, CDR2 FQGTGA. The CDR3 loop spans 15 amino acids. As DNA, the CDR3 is TGTGCCAGCAGCCCCCTCGGGGTCCGCACAGATACGCAGTATTTT. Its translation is CASSPLGVRTDTQYF.

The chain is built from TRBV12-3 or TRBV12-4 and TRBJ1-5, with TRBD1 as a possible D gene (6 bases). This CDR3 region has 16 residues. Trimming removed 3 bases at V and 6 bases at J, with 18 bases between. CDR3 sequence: CASSFDLGGKGQPQHF. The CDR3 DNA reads TGTGCCAGCAGTTTCGATTTAGGGGGGAAGGGTCAGCCCCAGCATTTT.

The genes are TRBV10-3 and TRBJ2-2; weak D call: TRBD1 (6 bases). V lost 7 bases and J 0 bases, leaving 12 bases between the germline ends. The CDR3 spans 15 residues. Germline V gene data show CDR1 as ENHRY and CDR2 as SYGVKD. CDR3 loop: CAIKGQSANTGELFF. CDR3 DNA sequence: TGTGCCATCAAAGGACAGTCTGCGAACACCGGGGAGCTGTTTTTT.

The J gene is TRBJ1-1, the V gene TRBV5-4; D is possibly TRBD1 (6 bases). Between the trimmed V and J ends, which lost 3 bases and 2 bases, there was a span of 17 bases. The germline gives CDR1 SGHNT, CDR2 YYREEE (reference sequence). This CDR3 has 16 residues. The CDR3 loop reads CASSSSPDSSNTEAFF. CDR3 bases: TGTGCCAGCAGCTCCTCCCCGGACAGTTCAAACACTGAAGCTTTCTTT.

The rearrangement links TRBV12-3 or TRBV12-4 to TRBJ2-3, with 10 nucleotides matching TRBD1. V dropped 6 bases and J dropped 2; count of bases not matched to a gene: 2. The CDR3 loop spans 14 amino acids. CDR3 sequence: CASRTGGHTDTQYF. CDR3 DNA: TGTGCCAGCAGGACAGGGGGCCACACAGATACGCAGTATTTT.

This chain's CDR3 is CASSPRWGVTIQYF. CDR3 DNA sequence: TGTGCCAGCAGCCCGCGATGGGGGGTGACCATTCAGTACTTC. V is TRBV12-3 or TRBV12-4 and J is TRBJ2-4; D possibly corresponds to TRBD2 (6 bases). The CDR3 is 14 amino acids. V was trimmed by 6 bases and J by 9 bases, leaving 18 bases between them.

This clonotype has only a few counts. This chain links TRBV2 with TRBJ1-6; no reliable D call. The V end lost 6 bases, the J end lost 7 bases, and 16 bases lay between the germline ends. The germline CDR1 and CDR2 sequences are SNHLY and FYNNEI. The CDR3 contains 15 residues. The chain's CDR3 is CASSATATVNSPLHF. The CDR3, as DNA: TGTGCCAGCAGCGCCACCGCGACGGTCAATTCACCCCTCCACTTT.

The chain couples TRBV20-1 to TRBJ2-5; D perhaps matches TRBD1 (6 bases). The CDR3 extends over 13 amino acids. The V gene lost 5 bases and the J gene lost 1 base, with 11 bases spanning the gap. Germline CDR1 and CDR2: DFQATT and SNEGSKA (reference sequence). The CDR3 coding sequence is TGCAGTGCTGGGGGACATACCCAAGAGACCCAGTACTTC. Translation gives CSAGGHTQETQYF.

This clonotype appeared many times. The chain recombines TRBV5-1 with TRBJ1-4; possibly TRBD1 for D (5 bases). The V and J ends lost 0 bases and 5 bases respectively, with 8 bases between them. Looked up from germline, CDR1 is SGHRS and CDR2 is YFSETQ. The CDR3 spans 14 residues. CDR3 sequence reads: CASSLEGMNEKLFF. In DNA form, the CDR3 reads TGCGCCAGCAGCTTGGAGGGGATGAATGAAAAACTGTTTTTT.

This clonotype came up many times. This CDR3 reads CASSLTAGGAEQYF. The DNA of the CDR3 is TGCGCCAGCAGCTTGACAGCCGGCGGCGCCGAGCAGTACTTC. V usage is TRBV5-1 and J usage is TRBJ2-7; D remains unclear. V was clipped by 1 base and J by 6 bases, with 14 bases between them. Germline V lookup: CDR1 SGHRS, CDR2 YFSETQ. The CDR3 runs to 14 residues.

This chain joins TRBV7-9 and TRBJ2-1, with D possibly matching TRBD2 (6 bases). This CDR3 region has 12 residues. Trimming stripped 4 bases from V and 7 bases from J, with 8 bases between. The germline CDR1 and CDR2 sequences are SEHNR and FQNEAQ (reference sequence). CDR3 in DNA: TGTGCCAGCAGCTCGGCGGGAAATGAGCAGTTCTTC. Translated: CASSSAGNEQFF.

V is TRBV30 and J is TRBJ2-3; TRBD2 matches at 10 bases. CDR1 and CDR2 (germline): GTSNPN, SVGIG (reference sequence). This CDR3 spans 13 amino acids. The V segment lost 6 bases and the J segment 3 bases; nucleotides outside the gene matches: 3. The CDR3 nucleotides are TGTGCCTGCAAGACTAGCGGGACAGATACGCAGTATTTT. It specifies CACKTSGTDTQYF.

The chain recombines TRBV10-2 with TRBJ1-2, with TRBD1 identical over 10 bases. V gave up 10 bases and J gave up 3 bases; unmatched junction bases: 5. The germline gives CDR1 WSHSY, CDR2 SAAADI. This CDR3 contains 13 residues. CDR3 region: CATRQGAYYGYTF. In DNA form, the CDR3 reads TGCGCCACGCGACAGGGGGCATACTATGGCTACACCTTC.

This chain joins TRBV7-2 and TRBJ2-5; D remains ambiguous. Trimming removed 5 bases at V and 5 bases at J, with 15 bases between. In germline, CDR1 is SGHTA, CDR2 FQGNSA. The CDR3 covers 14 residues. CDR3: CASSPGLRRETQYF. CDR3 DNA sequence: TGTGCCAGCAGCCCCGGGCTCAGGCGGGAGACCCAGTACTTC. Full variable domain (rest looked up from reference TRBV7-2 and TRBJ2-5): GAGVSQSPSNKVTEKGKDVELRCDPISGHTALYWYRQSLGQGLEFLIYFQGNSAPDKSGLPSDRFSAERTGGSVSTLTIQRTQQEDSAVYLCASSPGLRRETQYFGPGTRLLVL.

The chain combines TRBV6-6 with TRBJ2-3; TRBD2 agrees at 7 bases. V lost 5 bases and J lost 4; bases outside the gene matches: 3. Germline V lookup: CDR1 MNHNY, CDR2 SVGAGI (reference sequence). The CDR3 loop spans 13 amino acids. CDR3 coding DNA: TGTGCCAGCAGTCCCGCGGGGGCAGATACGCAGTATTTT. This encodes CASSPAGADTQYF.

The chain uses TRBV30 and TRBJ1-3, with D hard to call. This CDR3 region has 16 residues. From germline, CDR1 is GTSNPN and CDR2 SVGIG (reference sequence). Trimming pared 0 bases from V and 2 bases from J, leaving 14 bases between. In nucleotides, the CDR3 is TGTGCCTGGAGTGTCGACTTTTTCCCTCCTGGAAACACCATATATTTT. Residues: CAWSVDFFPPGNTIYF.

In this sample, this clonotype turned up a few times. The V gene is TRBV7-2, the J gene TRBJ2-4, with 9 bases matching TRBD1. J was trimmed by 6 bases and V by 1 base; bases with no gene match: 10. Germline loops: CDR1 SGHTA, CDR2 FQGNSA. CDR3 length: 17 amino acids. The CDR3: CASSLGSHRGRLNIQYF. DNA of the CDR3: TGTGCCAGCAGCTTAGGATCCCACAGGGGGCGGTTAAACATTCAGTACTTC.